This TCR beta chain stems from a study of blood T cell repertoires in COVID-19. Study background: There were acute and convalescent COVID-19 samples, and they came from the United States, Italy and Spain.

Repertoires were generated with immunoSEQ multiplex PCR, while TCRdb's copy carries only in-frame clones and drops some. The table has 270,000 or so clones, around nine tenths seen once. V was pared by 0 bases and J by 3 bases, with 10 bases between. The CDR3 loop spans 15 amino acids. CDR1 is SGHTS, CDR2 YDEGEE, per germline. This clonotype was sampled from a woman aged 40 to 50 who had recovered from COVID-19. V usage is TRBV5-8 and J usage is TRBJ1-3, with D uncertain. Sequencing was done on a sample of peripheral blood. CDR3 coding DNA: TGTGCCAGCAGCTTGGGACTCAAGAATGGAAACACCATATATTTT. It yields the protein CASSLGLKNGNTIYF.